The 2 T cell receptor beta chains below come from one sample, sequenced in a study of T cell changes during pregnancy in multiple sclerosis. Clones were read by immunoSEQ multiplex PCR, and TCRdb kept only the in-frame ones, dropping some. Altogether more than 55,000 clones are present, 90% being singletons, with the ten largest covering around 6.8%. The sample here was peripheral blood, taken in the third trimester of pregnancy. The receptor set was obtained from a female donor in good health, enrolled as a control in a pregnancy study.

The V and J genes are TRBV15 and TRBJ2-7; the D gene is possibly TRBD1 (6 bases). Between the trimmed V and J ends, which lost 7 bases and 6 bases, there was a span of 16 bases. The CDR3 is 13 amino acids. CDR1 is LNHNV, CDR2 YYDKDF, per germline (reference sequence). CDR3 sequence (DNA): TGTGCCACCACTTCAGGGGTATATCCCGAGCAGTACTTC. Encoded protein: CATTSGVYPEQYF.

The rearrangement uses TRBV12-5 and TRBJ2-7; no definite D call. This CDR3 region has 14 residues. CDR1 LGHNT and CDR2 FRNRAP come from the germline V gene. V shed 1 base and J shed 2 bases, with 9 bases lying between them. DNA of the CDR3: TGTGCTAGTGGTTTGGCCGGCGGCACCTACGAGCAGTACTTC. Its translation is CASGLAGGTYEQYF.